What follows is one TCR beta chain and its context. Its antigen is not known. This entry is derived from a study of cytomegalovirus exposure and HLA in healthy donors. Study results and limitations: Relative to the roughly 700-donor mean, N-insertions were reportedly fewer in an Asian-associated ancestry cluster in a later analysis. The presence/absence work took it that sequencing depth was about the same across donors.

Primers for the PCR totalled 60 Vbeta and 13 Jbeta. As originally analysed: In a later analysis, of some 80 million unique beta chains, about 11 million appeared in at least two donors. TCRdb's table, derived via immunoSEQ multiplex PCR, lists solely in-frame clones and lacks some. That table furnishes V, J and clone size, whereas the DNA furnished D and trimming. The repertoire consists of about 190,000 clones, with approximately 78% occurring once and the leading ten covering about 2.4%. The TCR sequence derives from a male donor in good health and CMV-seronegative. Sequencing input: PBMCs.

The CDR3: CASGFSGAGELFF. In DNA form, the CDR3 reads TGTGCTAGTGGTTTTTCAGGGGCCGGGGAGCTGTTTTTT. The chain combines TRBV12-5 with TRBJ2-2, with D maybe TRBD1 (6 bases). The V end lost 3 bases, the J end lost 6 bases, and 8 bases lay between the germline ends. Germline CDR1 and CDR2: LGHNT and FRNRAP. The CDR3 contains 13 residues.